This T cell receptor (delta chain) was recorded in a study of γδ T cells in repeated Plasmodium falciparum infection. Study-level information: Age- and gender-matched Australian children served as comparison for malaria-exposed Malian children.

Germline loops: CDR1 TSWWSYY, CDR2 QGS. The CDR3 length is 16 residues. Flow sorting of PBMC yielded separate Vgamma9/Vdelta2+ and Vdelta2-negative gammadelta T cell populations for bulk repertoire analysis. TCRdb reanalyzed the multiplex PCR reads using CATT. The table has 75,000 to 95,000 delta-chain clones, 0.9% to 1% seen once. A remark on this clone: With a far larger clone one base away, a read error is the likely cause. The same CDR3 arises from other DNA sequences in this sample as well.

The chain is built from TRDV1 and TRDJ1; TRDD3 is a possible D gene (6 bases). The J gene comes from matching the DNA to germline here; TCRdb lacks it. Input material: gamma-delta T cells from blood. The source of this sequence is a pool of human donors (malaria-infected and uninfected, not separated). CDR3 nucleotides: TGTGCTCTTCCGTGGGGGTCTGAGTCGTACACTGATAAACTCATCTTT. Protein sequence: CALPWGSESYTDKLIF.